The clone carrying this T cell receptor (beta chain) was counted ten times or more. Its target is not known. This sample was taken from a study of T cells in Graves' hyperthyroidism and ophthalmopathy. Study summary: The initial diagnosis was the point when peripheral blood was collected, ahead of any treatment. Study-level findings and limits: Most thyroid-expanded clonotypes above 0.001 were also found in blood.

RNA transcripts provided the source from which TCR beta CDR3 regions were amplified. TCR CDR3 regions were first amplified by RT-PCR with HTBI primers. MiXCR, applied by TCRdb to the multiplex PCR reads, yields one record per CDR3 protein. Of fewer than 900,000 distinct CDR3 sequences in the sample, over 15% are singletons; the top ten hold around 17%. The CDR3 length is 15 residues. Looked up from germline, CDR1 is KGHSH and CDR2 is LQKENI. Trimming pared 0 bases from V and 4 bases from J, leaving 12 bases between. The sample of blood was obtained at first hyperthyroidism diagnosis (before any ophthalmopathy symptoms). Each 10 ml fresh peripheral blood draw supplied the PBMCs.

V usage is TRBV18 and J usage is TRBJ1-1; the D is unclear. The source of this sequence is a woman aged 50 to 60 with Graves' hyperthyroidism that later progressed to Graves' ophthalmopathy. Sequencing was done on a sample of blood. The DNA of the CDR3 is TGTGCCAGCTCACCACCGTTGGGGTATCGCACTGAAGCTTTCTTT. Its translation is CASSPPLGYRTEAFF.